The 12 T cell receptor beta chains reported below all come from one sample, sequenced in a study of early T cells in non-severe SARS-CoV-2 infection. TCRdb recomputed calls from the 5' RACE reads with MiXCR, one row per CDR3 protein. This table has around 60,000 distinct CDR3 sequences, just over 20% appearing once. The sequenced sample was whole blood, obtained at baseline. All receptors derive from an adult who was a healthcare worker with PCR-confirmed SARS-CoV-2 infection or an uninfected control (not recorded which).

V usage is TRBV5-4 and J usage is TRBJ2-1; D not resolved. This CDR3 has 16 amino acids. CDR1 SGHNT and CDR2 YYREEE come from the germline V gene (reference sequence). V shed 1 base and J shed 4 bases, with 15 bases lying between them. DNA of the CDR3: TGTGCCAGCAGCTTGTCCCCAGCCTTACAATACAATGAGCAGTTCTTC. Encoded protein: CASSLSPALQYNEQFF.

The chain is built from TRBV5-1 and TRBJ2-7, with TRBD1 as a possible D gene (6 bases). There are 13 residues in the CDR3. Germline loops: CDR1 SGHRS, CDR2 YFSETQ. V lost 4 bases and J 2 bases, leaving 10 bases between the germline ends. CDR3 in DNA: TGCGCCAGCAGCGATACAGGGCCCTACGAGCAGTACTTC. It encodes CASSDTGPYEQYF.

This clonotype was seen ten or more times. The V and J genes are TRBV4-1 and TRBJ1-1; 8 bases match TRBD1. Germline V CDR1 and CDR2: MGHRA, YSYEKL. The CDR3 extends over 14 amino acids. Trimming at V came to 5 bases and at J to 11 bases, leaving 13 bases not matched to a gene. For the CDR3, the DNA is TGCGCCAGCAGCGCCCCGACAGGGGAAGCTACGGCTTTCTTT. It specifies CASSAPTGEATAFF.

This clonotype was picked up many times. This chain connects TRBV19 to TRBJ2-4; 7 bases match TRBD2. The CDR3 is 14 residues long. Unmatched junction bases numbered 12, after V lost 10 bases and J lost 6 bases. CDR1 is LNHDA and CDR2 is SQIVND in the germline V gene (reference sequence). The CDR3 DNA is TGTGCCACCAGGCCCGGAACGGGGGGAAACATTCAGTACTTC. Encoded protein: CATRPGTGGNIQYF.

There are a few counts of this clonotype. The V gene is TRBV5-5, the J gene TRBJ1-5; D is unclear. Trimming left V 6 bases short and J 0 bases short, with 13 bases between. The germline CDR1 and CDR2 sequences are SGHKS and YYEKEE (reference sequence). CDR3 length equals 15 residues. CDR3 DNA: TGTGCCAGCACCATTTCCCCGACTAGCAATCAGCCCCAGCATTTT. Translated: CASTISPTSNQPQHF. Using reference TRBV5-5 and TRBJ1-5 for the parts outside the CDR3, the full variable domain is DAGVTQSPTHLIKTRGQQVTLRCSPISGHKSVSWYQQVLGQGPQFIFQYYEKEERGRGNFPDRFSARQFPNYSSELNVNALLLGDSALYLCASTISPTSNQPQHFGDGTRLSIL.

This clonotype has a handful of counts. The CDR3 nucleotides read TGTGCCAGCTCACCGTCTTGGCAGGCGAACACTGAAGCTTTCTTT. Translation gives CASSPSWQANTEAFF. The gene calls are TRBV18 and TRBJ1-1; the D is unclear. Germline loops: CDR1 KGHSH, CDR2 LQKENI. V was pared by 3 bases and J by 1 base, with 12 bases between. This CDR3 is built from 15 residues. The whole variable domain, filled in from reference TRBV18 and TRBJ1-1, reads NAGVMQNPRHLVRRRGQEARLRCSPMKGHSHVYWYRQLPEEGLKFMVYLQKENIIDESGMPKERFSAEFPKEGPSILRIQQVVRGDSAAYFCASSPSWQANTEAFFGQGTRLTVV.

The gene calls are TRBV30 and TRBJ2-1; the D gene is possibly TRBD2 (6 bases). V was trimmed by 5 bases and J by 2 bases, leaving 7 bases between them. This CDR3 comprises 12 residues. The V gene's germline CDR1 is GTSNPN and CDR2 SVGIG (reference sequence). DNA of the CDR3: TGTGCCTGGGGGAGGCCCTACAATGAGCAGTTCTTC. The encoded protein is CAWGRPYNEQFF.

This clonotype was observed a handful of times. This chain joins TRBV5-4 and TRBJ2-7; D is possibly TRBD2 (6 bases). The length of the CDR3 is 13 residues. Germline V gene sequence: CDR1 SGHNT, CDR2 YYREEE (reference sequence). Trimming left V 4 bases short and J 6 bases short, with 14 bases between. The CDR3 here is CASSGMEGTEQYF. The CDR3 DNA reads TGTGCCAGCAGCGGGATGGAGGGGACCGAGCAGTACTTC.

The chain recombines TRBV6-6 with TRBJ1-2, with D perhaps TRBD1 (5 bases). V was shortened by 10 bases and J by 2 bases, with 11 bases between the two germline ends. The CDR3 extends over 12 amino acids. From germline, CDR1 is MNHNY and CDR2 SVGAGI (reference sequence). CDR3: CATADSNYGYTF. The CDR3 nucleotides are TGTGCCACCGCCGACAGCAACTATGGCTACACCTTC.

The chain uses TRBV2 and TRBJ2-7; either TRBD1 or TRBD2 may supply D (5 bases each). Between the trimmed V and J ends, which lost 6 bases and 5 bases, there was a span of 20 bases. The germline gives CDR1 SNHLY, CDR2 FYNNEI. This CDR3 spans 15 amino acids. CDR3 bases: TGTGCCAGCAGGTCGGGTCCAGGGACCCTTGACGAGCAGTACTTC. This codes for CASRSGPGTLDEQYF.

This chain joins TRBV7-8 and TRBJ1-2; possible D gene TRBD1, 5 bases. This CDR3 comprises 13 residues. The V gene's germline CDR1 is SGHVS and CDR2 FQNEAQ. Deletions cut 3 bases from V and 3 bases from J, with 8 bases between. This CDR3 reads CASSFGGDYGYTF. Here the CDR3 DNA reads TGTGCCAGCAGCTTTGGGGGGGACTATGGCTACACCTTC.

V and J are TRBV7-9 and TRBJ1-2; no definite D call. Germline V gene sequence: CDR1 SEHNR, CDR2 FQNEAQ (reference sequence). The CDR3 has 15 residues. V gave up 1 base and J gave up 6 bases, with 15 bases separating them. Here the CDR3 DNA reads TGTGCCAGCAGCTTAGGATGGGTTCCTTGGGATGGCTACACCTTC. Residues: CASSLGWVPWDGYTF.